The 6 T cell receptor beta chains below were found in one sample sequenced in a study of shared clonotypes between healthy human individuals. The protocol was immunoSEQ multiplex PCR, while the TCRdb copy is restricted to in-frame clones and leaves out a portion. The sample contains about 2.1 million clones, 93% of which appear only once. Selected positively for CCR7 and CD45RO-negative, naive CD8 cells excluded terminally differentiated effector memory CD45RA+ cells. Sample: naive CD8+ T cells from PBMCs. Receptors were obtained from a man between 18 and 29 years old in good health. Some clones in this sample may be carry-over from other donors' samples.

This chain connects TRBV2 to TRBJ2-7; the D is unclear. The CDR3 runs 13 residues. The germline V gene encodes CDR1 SNHLY and CDR2 FYNNEI. V lost 6 bases, J lost 2 bases, and 11 bases lay in between. The CDR3 DNA is TGTGCCAGCAGGGTCCTCTCCCCCTACGAGCAGTACTTC. The encoded protein is CASRVLSPYEQYF.

As concerns this clone: Other DNA sequences in this specimen translate into the identical CDR3. This chain links TRBV6-5 with TRBJ2-1; possibly TRBD2 for D (6 bases). Germline CDR1 MNHEY, CDR2 SVGAGI. Deletions cut 3 bases from V and 9 bases from J, with 9 bases between. The CDR3 sequence is 12 residues long. DNA of the CDR3: TGTGCCAGCAGTTATTCCGGGGGTGAGCAGTTCTTC. It is translated as CASSYSGGEQFF.

This clone showed up just a few times. The gene calls are TRBV19 and TRBJ1-2, with D possibly being TRBD1 (5 bases). V was shortened by 0 bases and J by 0 bases, with 8 bases between the two germline ends. The CDR3 totals 15 residues. CDR1 is LNHDA and CDR2 is SQIVND in the germline V gene (reference sequence). The CDR3 loop reads CASSIDGGTNYGYTF. CDR3 sequence (DNA): TGTGCCAGTAGTATAGATGGGGGAACTAACTATGGCTACACCTTC. Looking up the rest from reference TRBV19 and TRBJ1-2 gives the full variable domain: DGGITQSPKYLFRKEGQNVTLSCEQNLNHDAMYWYRQDPGQGLRLIYYSQIVNDFQKGDIAEGYSVSREKKESFPLTVTSAQKNPTAFYLCASSIDGGTNYGYTFGSGTRLTVV.

The J gene is TRBJ2-1, the V gene TRBV29-1, with a tentative D call TRBD1 (5 bases). The CDR3 is 12 amino acids. V lost 5 bases and J 8 bases, leaving 13 bases between the germline ends. Germline CDR1 SQVTM, CDR2 ANQGSEA. CDR3 coding DNA: TGCAGCGTTCAAGGCAGGGTACATGAGCAGTTCTTC. This encodes CSVQGRVHEQFF.

The chain employs TRBV23-1 and TRBJ1-5, with D unresolved. TRBV23-1 is identified as an open reading frame with a role that is uncertain. This CDR3 is built from 15 residues. V lost 0 bases and J lost 0, with 6 bases in between. The CDR3 sequence is CASSQSVRSNQPQHF. The CDR3 bases are TGCGCCAGCAGTCAATCTGTCCGTAGCAATCAGCCCCAGCATTTT.

The rearrangement uses TRBV4-1 and TRBJ2-3, with D uncertain. The germline gives CDR1 MGHRA, CDR2 YSYEKL. CDR3 length: 14 amino acids. V was pared by 4 bases and J by 0 bases, with 8 bases between. Here the CDR3 DNA reads TGCGCCAGCAGCCCGGACGGCAGCACAGATACGCAGTATTTT. The encoded protein is CASSPDGSTDTQYF.